Included here is one T cell receptor beta chain sequence, with context. Produced via immunoSEQ multiplex PCR; TCRdb's table is partial and in-frame only. The sample consists of under 200,000 clones, around 84% of them appearing once. The CDR3 contains 14 residues. Trimming pared 5 bases from V and 0 bases from J, leaving 10 bases between. The V gene's germline CDR1 is SGHRS and CDR2 YFSETQ. This sample is drawn from a study of blood T cell repertoires in COVID-19. In the study overall: COVID-19 samples collected from the United States, Italy and Spain covered acute and convalescent phases.

Enrolled through a virtual design, the participants were between roughly 18 and 100 years of age and came from about two dozen US areas. The specimen was PBMCs or T cells enriched from blood (not recorded which). This receptor was identified in a man aged 50 to 60 who had recovered from COVID-19. The chain has TRBV5-1 and TRBJ2-3, with a weak D call TRBD2 (5 bases). CDR3 nucleotides: TGCGCCAGCAGTTACGGGGAGAGCACAGATACGCAGTATTTT. Protein: CASSYGESTDTQYF.